The T cell receptor (beta chain) described here comes from a study of T cell responses to AZD1222 COVID-19 vaccine. To note about this clone: As yet, its antigen is unknown.

The study's findings and limits: Spike was spanned by vaccine-associated CD4 TCRs, with dominance at 160-218 and 743-854. Repertoires were sampled only after the peak T cell response. Spike-specific TCRs gained breadth and depth after people received two AZD1222 doses.

Generated by immunoSEQ multiplex PCR, the TCRdb table keeps only in-frame clones and is missing some. The sample has approximately 45,000 clones, approximately 88% seen once. Germline values: CDR1 SGHRS, CDR2 YFSETQ. This CDR3 is 15 amino acids long. Trimming removed 5 bases from V and 4 bases from J, with 18 bases in between. The input for sequencing was peripheral blood, taken 28 days after the second AZD1222 dose. This clonotype originated in an adult who received the AZD1222 COVID-19 vaccine. The chain employs TRBV5-1 and TRBJ1-1; tentatively, D is TRBD1 (5 bases). The CDR3 nucleotides are TGCGCCAGCAGTCCAGGGTTGGGGTTGGGCACTGAAGCTTTCTTT. Translated, it gives CASSPGLGLGTEAFF.